These 26 T cell receptor beta chains were sequenced from one sample in a study of blood T cell repertoires in COVID-19. Sequencing used immunoSEQ multiplex PCR; TCRdb keeps in-frame clones, though not all of them. The sample has 150,000 to 200,000 clones; about 75% are singletons. The sample comprised peripheral blood. Receptors were obtained from a woman in her sixties or seventies with acute or convalescent COVID-19.

The chain carries TRBV18 and TRBJ2-5; TRBD1 is a possible D gene (5 bases). CDR1 and CDR2 from the germline V gene are KGHSH and LQKENI. This CDR3 contains 16 residues. The germline V and J ends were trimmed by 3 bases and 2 bases, with 16 bases remaining between them. This chain's CDR3 is CASSPRTIGAQETQYF. The CDR3 DNA reads TGTGCCAGCTCACCGAGGACAATTGGCGCACAAGAGACCCAGTACTTC.

The rearrangement uses TRBV6-5 and TRBJ2-3; the D gene is possibly TRBD2 (6 bases). The V gene's germline CDR1 is MNHEY and CDR2 SVGAGI. The CDR3 runs to 15 residues. Trimming removed 6 bases from V and 1 base from J, with 14 bases in between. For the CDR3, the DNA is TGTGCCAGCAGCAAGGGACTGATAGGCACAGATACGCAGTATTTT. As protein: CASSKGLIGTDTQYF.

This clone has just one count. Additional DNA sequences in this sample encode the identical CDR3. This sequence joins TRBV29-1 and TRBJ1-1; 11 bases line up with TRBD1. The CDR3 consists of 15 residues. Germline-derived CDR1 and CDR2 are SQVTM and ANQGSEA. Germline trimming cut 3 bases from V and 8 bases from J; bases unmatched to any gene: 11. CDR3 residues: CSVEGTGGYGGEAFF. CDR3 sequence (DNA): TGCAGCGTTGAGGGGACAGGGGGATACGGAGGGGAAGCTTTCTTT.

The J gene is TRBJ2-2, the V gene TRBV3-1 (or the pseudogene TRBV3-2); D may be TRBD1 (6 bases). Trimming took off 3 bases at V and 4 bases at J, with 12 bases between the two ends. Germline lookup yields CDR1 LGHDT and CDR2 YNNKEL (reference sequence). This CDR3 has 15 amino acids. The chain's CDR3 is CASSQYREVTGELFF. The CDR3 DNA reads as TGTGCCAGCAGCCAGTACAGGGAAGTCACCGGGGAGCTGTTTTTT.

This chain links TRBV2 with TRBJ2-7; 7 nucleotides line up with TRBD1. Trimming took 1 base from V and 2 from J; bases not matched to a gene: 8. CDR1 is SNHLY, CDR2 FYNNEI, per germline. This CDR3 is 16 amino acids long. CDR3 amino acids: CASSEVGTDRPYEQYF. The DNA for the CDR3 is TGTGCCAGCAGTGAAGTGGGGACAGACCGACCCTACGAGCAGTACTTC.

The V gene is TRBV7-2, the J gene TRBJ1-2, with TRBD1 identical over 7 bases. The CDR3 is made up of 14 amino acids. Germline-derived CDR1 and CDR2 are SGHTA and FQGNSA. V lost 2 bases to trimming and J lost 4 bases; unmatched junction nucleotides: 4. The CDR3 protein is CASSLYRDSYGYTF. CDR3 sequence (DNA): TGTGCCAGCAGCTTATACCGGGACAGCTATGGCTACACCTTC.

There are many counts of this clone. J is TRBJ2-7 and V is TRBV4-1; D unclear. The CDR3 has 15 amino acids. Germline V gives CDR1 MGHRA, CDR2 YSYEKL. V lost 0 bases and J 3 bases, leaving 12 bases between the germline ends. CDR3 region: CASSQEEMADYEQYF. The CDR3, as DNA: TGCGCCAGCAGCCAAGAGGAAATGGCGGACTACGAGCAGTACTTC.

This clone is a singleton in its sample. The chain joins TRBV5-1 to TRBJ2-2; TRBD1 agrees at 7 bases. V dropped 7 bases and J dropped 3; count of bases not matched to a gene: 3. Per germline, CDR1 SGHRS and CDR2 YFSETQ. This CDR3 is 13 amino acids long. For the CDR3, the DNA is TGCGCCAGCTATACAGGGGACACCGGGGAGCTGTTTTTT. Its translation: CASYTGDTGELFF.

V is TRBV10-3 and J is TRBJ2-5; 8 bases map to TRBD1. The ends lost 6 bases at V and 2 bases at J; junction bases unmatched: 8. Germline V gene data show CDR1 as ENHRY and CDR2 as SYGVKD. CDR3 length: 15 amino acids. In nucleotides, the CDR3 is TGTGCCATCAGCCCGACAGGGGTTGGGCAAGAGACCCAGTACTTC. Its protein product is CAISPTGVGQETQYF.

The rearrangement joins TRBV30 to TRBJ2-7; 8 nucleotides agree with TRBD1. J gave up 7 bases and V 5 bases, and 10 bases lay outside the gene matches. The CDR3 runs to 13 residues. CDR1 GTSNPN and CDR2 SVGIG come from the germline V gene (reference sequence). CDR3 DNA sequence: TGTGCCTGGGAGTCTCAGGGGGCGCGTGAGCAGTACTTC. Translating gives CAWESQGAREQYF.

This clone was observed once. V is TRBV6-1 and J is TRBJ1-1; D is perhaps TRBD1 (6 bases). The CDR3 is 16 amino acids. Trimming shortened V by 2 bases and J by 0 bases, and 13 bases separated the two germline ends. Germline lookup yields CDR1 MNHNS and CDR2 SASEGT. DNA of the CDR3: TGTGCCAGCAGTGAATCAGGGGTCGGCGTGAACACTGAAGCTTTCTTT. As protein: CASSESGVGVNTEAFF.

This chain joins TRBV2 and TRBJ2-1, with 10 bases identical to TRBD2. The CDR3 runs 16 residues. Germline loops: CDR1 SNHLY, CDR2 FYNNEI. The V gene end was trimmed by 3 bases and the J gene end by 5 bases; junction bases not matched to a gene: 7. CDR3 nucleotide sequence: TGTGCCAGCAGTGACCTACTAGCGGGACTTGACAATGAGCAGTTCTTC. Its protein product is CASSDLLAGLDNEQFF.

The gene calls are TRBV6-5 and TRBJ1-3; tentatively, D is TRBD1 (6 bases). The germline gives CDR1 MNHEY, CDR2 SVGAGI. V was pared by 6 bases and J by 1 base, with 7 bases between. The CDR3 loop spans 13 amino acids. CDR3 residues: CASSGQSGNTIYF. The DNA for the CDR3 is TGTGCCAGCAGCGGACAGTCTGGAAACACCATATATTTT.

The V and J genes are TRBV10-3 and TRBJ2-7, with 10 bases that match TRBD2. CDR1 and CDR2 (germline): ENHRY, SYGVKD. Trimming removed 6 bases from V and 2 bases from J; junction bases left unmatched: 7. The CDR3 sequence is 15 residues long. The DNA of the CDR3 is TGTGCCATCAGGGATATAGCGGGAGGAACCTACGAGCAGTACTTC. Residues: CAIRDIAGGTYEQYF.

The sample holds one count of this clone. The V gene is TRBV29-1, the J gene TRBJ2-2, with D possibly TRBD1 on 5 matching bases. Germline V gives CDR1 SQVTM, CDR2 ANQGSEA. Trimming stripped 6 bases from V and 4 bases from J, with 15 bases between. The CDR3 is 14 residues long. For the CDR3, the DNA is TGCAGCGTCGCCCCAAGACAGAGCACCGGGGAGCTGTTTTTT. Protein sequence: CSVAPRQSTGELFF.

A single count supports this clone. J is TRBJ1-5 and V is TRBV2, with 9 bases fitting TRBD1. This CDR3 is 15 amino acids long. With 3 bases clipped from V and 6 bases from J, the junction kept 6 bases outside the gene matches. Germline V CDR1 and CDR2: SNHLY, FYNNEI. CDR3 amino acids: CASSDMGQGVQPQHF. In nucleotides, the CDR3 is TGTGCCAGCAGTGACATGGGACAGGGAGTTCAGCCCCAGCATTTT. The variable domain in full, completed from reference TRBV2 and TRBJ1-5, reads EPEVTQTPSHQVTQMGQEVILRCVPISNHLYFYWYRQILGQKVEFLVSFYNNEISEKSEIFDDQFSVERPDGSNFTLKIRSTKLEDSAMYFCASSDMGQGVQPQHFGDGTRLSIL.

The rearrangement joins TRBV3-1 (or the pseudogene TRBV3-2) to TRBJ1-2, with D uncertain. V lost 2 bases, J lost 4 bases, and 14 bases lay in between. The CDR3 runs to 15 residues. Germline CDR1 and CDR2: LGHDT and YNNKEL (reference sequence). The CDR3 region is CASSQSSGGAYGYTF. The CDR3 DNA reads as TGTGCCAGCAGCCAAAGTTCAGGAGGAGCCTATGGCTACACCTTC.

This chain connects TRBV19 to TRBJ1-1; no firm D call. Germline loops: CDR1 LNHDA, CDR2 SQIVND (reference sequence). The CDR3 covers 16 residues. V was trimmed by 4 bases and J by 2 bases, leaving 17 bases between them. The CDR3: CASSTRRGRRNTEAFF. Written as DNA, the CDR3 is TGTGCCAGTAGTACTCGCCGGGGAAGGAGAAACACTGAAGCTTTCTTT.

V gene TRBV12-3 or TRBV12-4 combines with J gene TRBJ2-7, with D possibly matching TRBD1 (6 bases). The CDR3 is 13 amino acids. Trimming stripped 4 bases from V and 2 bases from J, with 9 bases between. The CDR3 reads CASSSRDTYEQYF. In DNA form, the CDR3 reads TGTGCCAGCAGTTCCCGGGACACCTACGAGCAGTACTTC.

J is TRBJ1-6 and V is TRBV7-8, with 9 positions matching TRBD1. The CDR3 is made up of 15 amino acids. CDR1 SGHVS and CDR2 FQNEAQ come from the germline V gene. Losses at the gene ends were 4 bases for V and 10 bases for J; bases not matched to a gene: 8. The CDR3 coding sequence is TGTGCCAGCAGCTCCGTACAGGGGGCTCAATCACCCCTCCACTTT. It encodes CASSSVQGAQSPLHF. The variable domain in full, with the rest retrieved from reference TRBV7-8 and TRBJ1-6, is GAGVSQSPRYKVAKRGQDVALRCDPISGHVSLFWYQQALGQGPEFLTYFQNEAQLDKSGLPSDRFFAERPEGSVSTLKIQRTQQEDSAVYLCASSSVQGAQSPLHFGNGTRLTVT.

The chain combines TRBV19 with TRBJ2-2, with D unresolved. CDR3 length equals 14 residues. The germline gives CDR1 LNHDA, CDR2 SQIVND (reference sequence). Trimming removed 4 bases at V and 4 bases at J, with 10 bases between. Here the CDR3 DNA reads TGTGCCAGTAGTACGGCTGACTCCACCGGGGAGCTGTTTTTT. As protein: CASSTADSTGELFF.

The chain couples TRBV5-1 to TRBJ2-1; 9 nucleotides align to TRBD2. CDR3 length equals 17 residues. Germline CDR1 SGHRS, CDR2 YFSETQ. The V gene end was trimmed by 4 bases and the J gene end by 7 bases; junction bases not matched to a gene: 15. In nucleotides, the CDR3 is TGCGCCAGCAGCGCGAGCCCTAGCGGGACAGTTTCAAATGAGCAGTTCTTC. Amino acid sequence: CASSASPSGTVSNEQFF.

CDR3 amino acids: CASSPNQRETQYF. The CDR3 DNA sequence: TGTGCCAGCAGCCCTAACCAACGGGAGACCCAGTACTTC. The chain employs TRBV3-1 (or the pseudogene TRBV3-2) and TRBJ2-5; D not resolved. This CDR3 has 13 amino acids. CDR1 is LGHDT, CDR2 YNNKEL, per germline (reference sequence). V gave up 4 bases and J gave up 5 bases, with 11 bases separating them.

The J gene is TRBJ2-7, the V gene TRBV2; possibly TRBD1 for D (6 bases). Trimming removed 7 bases from V and 2 bases from J, with 9 bases in between. The CDR3 sequence is 12 residues long. Germline values: CDR1 SNHLY, CDR2 FYNNEI. The CDR3 coding sequence is TGTGCCAGCAAGGGGGTCACCTACGAGCAGTACTTC. Translated: CASKGVTYEQYF.

The gene calls are TRBV3-1 (or the pseudogene TRBV3-2) and TRBJ1-4; unclear D gene. CDR3 length: 13 residues. CDR1 is LGHDT, CDR2 YNNKEL, per germline (reference sequence). Between the trimmed V and J ends, which lost 4 bases and 8 bases, there was a span of 11 bases. This chain's CDR3 is CASSPLMEEKLFF. CDR3 DNA: TGTGCCAGCAGCCCCCTCATGGAGGAAAAACTGTTTTTT.

The chain's CDR3 is CASSQEGRGPLYYGYTF. In DNA, the CDR3 is TGCGCCAGCAGTCAAGAGGGCAGGGGGCCCCTCTACTATGGCTACACCTTC. The chain recombines TRBV23-1 with TRBJ1-2; 8 positions agree with TRBD1. TRBV23-1 is classed as an ORF, of uncertain function. V gave up 2 bases and J gave up 3 bases; unmatched junction bases: 11. The CDR3 contains 17 residues.